This TCR beta chain emerged from a study of T cell repertoires in cytomegalovirus infection. TCRdb ran MiXCR on the reads and lists one entry per CDR3 protein. The data contain approximately 730,000 distinct CDR3 sequences, about 27% of them singletons. This clonotype has a count of ten or more. Its cognate antigen is unknown. With 0 bases clipped from V and 3 bases from J, the junction kept 13 bases outside the gene matches. The V gene's germline CDR1 is SGHTA and CDR2 FQGNSA. The CDR3 is made up of 20 amino acids. This chain connects TRBV7-2 to TRBJ2-3; 12 bases fit TRBD2. The sequence came from a human donor in good health (CMV status not recorded). Some clones in this sample may be carry-over from other donors' samples. Specimen: cultured CD8+ T cells from PBMCs, collected from culture after CMV antigen stimulation. CDR3 region: CASSLAPSSGGAFATDTQYF. The CDR3 DNA follows: TGTGCCAGCAGCTTAGCTCCCTCTAGCGGGGGGGCTTTTGCGACAGATACGCAGTATTTT.